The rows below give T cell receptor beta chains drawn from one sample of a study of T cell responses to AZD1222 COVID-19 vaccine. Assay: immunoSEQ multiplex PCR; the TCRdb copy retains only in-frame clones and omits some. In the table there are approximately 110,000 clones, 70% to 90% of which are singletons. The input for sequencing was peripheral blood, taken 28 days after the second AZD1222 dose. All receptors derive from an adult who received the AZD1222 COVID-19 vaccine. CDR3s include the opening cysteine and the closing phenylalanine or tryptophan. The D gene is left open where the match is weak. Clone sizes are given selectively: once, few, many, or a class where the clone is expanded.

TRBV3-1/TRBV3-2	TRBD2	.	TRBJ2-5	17	TGTGCCAGCAGCCAGGGAGGGACTAGCGGGGGGAGGGAGACCCAGTACTTC	CASSQGGTSGGRETQYF
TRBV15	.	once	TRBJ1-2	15	TGTGCCACCAGCAGAGATCTGACCCCCCAGGGGGGCTACACCTTC	CATSRDLTPQGGYTF
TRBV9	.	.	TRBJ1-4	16	TGTGCCAGCAGCCCCTCTCTCGGGGGCTCAAATGAAAAACTGTTTTTT	CASSPSLGGSNEKLFF
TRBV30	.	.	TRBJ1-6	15	TGTGCCTGGAGTGTACAAAGAACAGACAATTCACCCCTCCACTTT	CAWSVQRTDNSPLHF
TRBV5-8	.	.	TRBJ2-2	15	TGTGCCAGCAGCTTCCGAGGATCATTAACCGGGGAGCTGTTTTTT	CASSFRGSLTGELFF
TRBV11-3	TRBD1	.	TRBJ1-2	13	TGTGCCAGCAGCCGCCGGGACAGAGATGGCTACACCTTC	CASSRRDRDGYTF
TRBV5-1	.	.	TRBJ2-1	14	TGCGCCAGCAGTCCGGGGGTGGGCTACAATGAGCAGTTCTTC	CASSPGVGYNEQFF
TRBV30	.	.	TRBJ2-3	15	TGTGCCTGGAGTGTACGGGCTTTTCGCACAGATACGCAGTATTTT	CAWSVRAFRTDTQYF
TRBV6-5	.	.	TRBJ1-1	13	TGTGCCAGTGGGGAGGACAGACACACTGAAGCTTTCTTT	CASGEDRHTEAFF
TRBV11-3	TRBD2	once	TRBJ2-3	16	TGTGCCAGCAGCCCGGGGACTAGCGGGAGAACAGATACGCAGTATTTT	CASSPGTSGRTDTQYF
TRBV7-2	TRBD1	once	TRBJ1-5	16	TGTGCCAGCAGCTTAGGGCAGGGGGAGGGCAATCAGCCCCAGCATTTT	CASSLGQGEGNQPQHF
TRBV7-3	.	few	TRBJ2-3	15	TGTGCCAGCAGCTTACGTAGCGGCGCCACAGATACGCAGTATTTT	CASSLRSGATDTQYF
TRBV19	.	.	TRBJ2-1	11	TGTGCCAGTAGTGCAGGGAATGAGCAGTTCTTC	CASSAGNEQFF
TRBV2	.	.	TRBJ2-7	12	TGTGCCAGCAGCAGGGAAATCTACGAGCAGTACTTC	CASSREIYEQYF
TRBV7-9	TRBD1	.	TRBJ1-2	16	TGTGCCAGCAGCTCAAGTGGGATCGACAGGGGGAAAGGCTACACCTTC	CASSSSGIDRGKGYTF
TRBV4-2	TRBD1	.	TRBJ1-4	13	TGTGCCAGCAGCTCGGGACAGCGTGAAAAACTGTTTTTT	CASSSGQREKLFF
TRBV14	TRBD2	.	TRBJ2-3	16	TGTGCCAGCAGCCAAGACAGGCGGGAGATTGCAGATACGCAGTATTTT	CASSQDRREIADTQYF
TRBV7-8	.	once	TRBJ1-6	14	TGTGCCAGCAGCTTAGGCGGGGTCCAGTCACCCCTCCACTTT	CASSLGGVQSPLHF
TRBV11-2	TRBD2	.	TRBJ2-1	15	TGTGCCAGCAGCCTCTTAGCGGGAGCATCCGGCGAGCAGTTCTTC	CASSLLAGASGEQFF
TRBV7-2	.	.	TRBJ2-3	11	TGTGCCAGCAGCTTCACAGATACGCAGTATTTT	CASSFTDTQYF
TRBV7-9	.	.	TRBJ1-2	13	TGTGCCAGCAGCTTTAGGGGTGGATATGGCTACACCTTC	CASSFRGGYGYTF
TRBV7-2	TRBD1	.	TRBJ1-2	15	TGTGCCAGCAGCTCGGGGACAGGGGCGAGCTATGGCTACACCTTC	CASSSGTGASYGYTF
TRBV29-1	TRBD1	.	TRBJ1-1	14	TGCAGCGGGGAAGGGGGCGGCGTTGCCACTGAAGCTTTCTTT	CSGEGGGVATEAFF
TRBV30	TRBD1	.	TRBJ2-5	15	TGTGCCTGGAGTGGGGGACAGGGAGGTTCGGAGACCCAGTACTTC	CAWSGGQGGSETQYF
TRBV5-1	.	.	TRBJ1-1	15	TGCGCCAGCAGCTTGAGGTCGGGATTAAACACTGAAGCTTTCTTT	CASSLRSGLNTEAFF
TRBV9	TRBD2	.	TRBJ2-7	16	TGTGCCAGCAGCGCAACACCGGGACTAGTAGAATACGAGCAGTACTTC	CASSATPGLVEYEQYF
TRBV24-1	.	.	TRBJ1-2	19	TGTGCCACCCCGCCCGCGGCAGGAAAATTTCCCCTCAAAAACTATGGCTACACCTTC	CATPPAAGKFPLKNYGYTF
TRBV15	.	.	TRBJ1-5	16	TGTGCCACCAGCAGAGACAGGGGTAGCGGCAATCAGCCCCAGCATTTT	CATSRDRGSGNQPQHF
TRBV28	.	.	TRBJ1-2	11	TGTGCCAGCAGCCTGAGCTATGGCTACACCTTC	CASSLSYGYTF
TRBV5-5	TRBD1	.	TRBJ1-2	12	TGTGCCAGCAGCGCGACAGGGCAGGTCTACACCTTC	CASSATGQVYTF
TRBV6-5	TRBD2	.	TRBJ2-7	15	TGTGCCAGCAGTTACTCGAGTAGCGGGAGCAACCAGCAGTACTTC	CASSYSSSGSNQQYF
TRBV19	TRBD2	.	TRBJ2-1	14	TGTGCCAGTAGTAGTGCTAGCGGGAGGTATGAGCAGTTCTTC	CASSSASGRYEQFF
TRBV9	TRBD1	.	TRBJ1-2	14	TGTGCCAGCAGCGCAGACAGGGGGCTAGTTGGCTACACCTTC	CASSADRGLVGYTF
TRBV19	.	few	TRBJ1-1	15	TGTGCCAGTAGTACACGAGGAGATGGGAACACTGAAGCTTTCTTT	CASSTRGDGNTEAFF
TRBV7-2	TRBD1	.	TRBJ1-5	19	TGTGCCAGCAGCACGAAGGACAGGCCGCTCGATCGTGGCAATCAGCCCCAGCATTTT	CASSTKDRPLDRGNQPQHF
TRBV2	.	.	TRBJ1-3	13	TGTGCCAGCAGACCAGGGGTGGGAAACACCATATATTTT	CASRPGVGNTIYF
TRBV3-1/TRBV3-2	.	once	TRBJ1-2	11	TGTGCCAGCAGCCAAGACAGTGGCTACACCTTC	CASSQDSGYTF
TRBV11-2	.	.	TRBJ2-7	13	TGTGCCAGCAGCTTAGATGATACTGGCGAGCAGTACTTC	CASSLDDTGEQYF
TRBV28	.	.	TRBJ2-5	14	TGTGCCAGCAGTTTAGTCGCACCGGGGGAGACCCAGTACTTC	CASSLVAPGETQYF
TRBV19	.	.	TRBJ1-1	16	TGTGCCAGTAGTGGGGGAGGACAGATCCTCAACACTGAAGCTTTCTTT	CASSGGGQILNTEAFF
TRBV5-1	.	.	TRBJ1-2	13	TGCGCCAGCAGTGTGGGGGTGACGGATGGCTACACCTTC	CASSVGVTDGYTF
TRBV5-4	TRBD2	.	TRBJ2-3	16	TGTGCCAGCAGCCCGGCCACTAGCGGGAGGCGAGATACGCAGTATTTT	CASSPATSGRRDTQYF
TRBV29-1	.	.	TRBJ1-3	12	TGCAGCGCCGAGATAGGAGGAAACACCATATATTTT	CSAEIGGNTIYF
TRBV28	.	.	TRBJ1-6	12	TGTGCCAGCAGTTTATGGGGGACTCCAGTCCACTTT	CASSLWGTPVHF
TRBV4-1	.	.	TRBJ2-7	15	TGCGCCAGCAGCCAAGGTACTAGGGTCTCCTACGAGCAGTACTTC	CASSQGTRVSYEQYF
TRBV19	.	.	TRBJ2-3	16	TGTGCCAGTAGAAGCCTCAGGGCTCACAAACAAGATACGCAGTATTTT	CASRSLRAHKQDTQYF
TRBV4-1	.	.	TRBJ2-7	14	TGCGCCAGCAGCCAAGAGCCCGGGACCTACGAGCAGTACTTC	CASSQEPGTYEQYF
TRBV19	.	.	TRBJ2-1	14	TGTGCCAGTAGTATAACTCAGGGCTACAATGAGCAGTTCTTC	CASSITQGYNEQFF
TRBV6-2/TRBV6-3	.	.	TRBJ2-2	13	TGTGCCAGCAGCCAACAGGGCACCGGGGAGCTGTTTTTT	CASSQQGTGELFF
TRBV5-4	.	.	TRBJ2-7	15	TGTGCCAGCAGCTTGGACCGACAGGCCCCCTACGAGCAGTACTTC	CASSLDRQAPYEQYF
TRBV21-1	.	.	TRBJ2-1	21	TGTGCCAGCAGCAATCCTCGACCGGGACTAGCGGGAGATAAGTTCTACAATGAGCAGTTCTTC	CASSNPRPGLAGDKFYNEQFF
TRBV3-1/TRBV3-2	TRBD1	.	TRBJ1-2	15	TGTGCCAGCAGCCCCAGGACAGGGGAGAGCTATGGCTACACCTTC	CASSPRTGESYGYTF
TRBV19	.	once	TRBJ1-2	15	TGTGCCAGTAGATATTCTAGAGGAGGGTCCCATGGCTACACCTTC	CASRYSRGGSHGYTF
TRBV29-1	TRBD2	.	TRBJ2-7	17	TGCAGCGTTGAAGATCTTAAGTCGACTAGCGGGAGTATCGAGCAGTACTTC	CSVEDLKSTSGSIEQYF
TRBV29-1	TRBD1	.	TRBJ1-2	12	TGCAGCGCCTCGGGACAGAGTTATGGCTACACCTTC	CSASGQSYGYTF